This entry lists 26 T cell receptor beta chains sequenced from one sample in a study of beta chain features in type 1 diabetes. The whole isolated RNA underwent reverse transcription, so sequencing captured expressed TCRB transcripts. Sequencing was performed with immunoSEQ multiplex PCR; in TCRdb, only in-frame clones are kept and a portion is missing. This table has about 290,000 clones, roughly 8% appearing once. The sample was central memory CD4+ T cells from blood. These receptor sequences come from a woman between 18 and 29 years old in good health.

In DNA form, the CDR3 reads TGTGCCAGCAGTTTACGCGGTCAAGAGACCCAGTACTTC. Translation: CASSLRGQETQYF. J is TRBJ2-5 and V is TRBV27, with D uncertain. Trimming removed 2 bases from V and 2 bases from J, with 6 bases in between. CDR1 is MNHEY, CDR2 SMNVEV, per germline (reference sequence). The CDR3 loop spans 13 amino acids.

The gene calls are TRBV2 and TRBJ1-5; tentatively, D is TRBD1 (6 bases). V lost 7 bases and J lost 6, with 10 bases in between. Germline CDR1 is SNHLY and CDR2 is FYNNEI. The CDR3 contains 12 residues. The CDR3 bases are TGTGCCAGCAAGGGGGGCGGTCAGCCCCAGCATTTT. Protein product: CASKGGGQPQHF.

This clone was observed a few times. In nucleotides, the CDR3 is TGTGCCAGCAGCTTAGGTCCAGGGCGAGGGGAGACCCAGTACTTC. It yields the protein CASSLGPGRGETQYF. This rearrangement joins TRBV7-9 to TRBJ2-5, with D possibly being TRBD1 or TRBD2 (5 bases each). Trimming pared 1 base from V and 5 bases from J, leaving 14 bases between. This CDR3 has 15 residues. The germline V gene has CDR1 SEHNR and CDR2 FQNEAQ (reference sequence).

This sequence joins TRBV9 and TRBJ1-1; D perhaps matches TRBD1 (6 bases). The CDR3 spans 14 residues. Germline V lookup: CDR1 SGDLS, CDR2 YYNGEE. The ends were cut back, 4 bases at V and 3 bases at J, with 13 bases in the middle. In DNA form, the CDR3 reads TGTGCCAGCAGCTTAGGGGGATGGGACACTGAAGCTTTCTTT. This codes for CASSLGGWDTEAFF.

This clone was seen more than once but under ten times. The genes are TRBV6-1 and TRBJ1-2, with 8 bases fitting TRBD1. The CDR3 consists of 16 residues. Germline V gene lookup returns CDR1 MNHNS and CDR2 SASEGT. V trimming: 1 base; J trimming: 5 bases; junction bases outside the gene matches: 9. In nucleotides, the CDR3 is TGTGCCAGCAGTGAAGGGGCAGGGGGCGCTTTGTATGGCTACACCTTC. Protein product: CASSEGAGGALYGYTF.

This clone was seen more than once but under ten times. The rearrangement links TRBV29-1 to TRBJ1-1, with D possibly matching TRBD1 (6 bases). This CDR3 spans 14 amino acids. Germline V gives CDR1 SQVTM, CDR2 ANQGSEA. The V gene lost 6 bases and the J gene lost 1 base, with 15 bases spanning the gap. CDR3 amino acids: CSVHPGQWNTEAFF. The CDR3 DNA is TGCAGCGTGCACCCAGGACAGTGGAACACTGAAGCTTTCTTT.

The chain has TRBV7-2 and TRBJ1-2; 7 bases line up with TRBD1. V shed 3 bases, J shed 2 bases, and the junction held 3 bases outside the gene matches. There are 14 residues in the CDR3. The germline gives CDR1 SGHTA, CDR2 FQGNSA. In DNA, the CDR3 is TGTGCCAGCAGCTTCTTGGGACAGAACTATGGCTACACCTTC. As protein: CASSFLGQNYGYTF.

This clone was picked up many times. This chain links TRBV5-1 with TRBJ2-2, with D perhaps assigned TRBD1 or TRBD2 (5 bases each). V lost 2 bases and J lost 4, with 12 bases in between. This CDR3 comprises 15 residues. Looked up from germline, CDR1 is SGHRS and CDR2 is YFSETQ. CDR3 in DNA: TGCGCCAGCAGCTTTTCTACCGGGGCCACCGGGGAGCTGTTTTTT. It encodes CASSFSTGATGELFF.

The chain carries TRBV5-1 and TRBJ2-7; D may correspond to TRBD1 or TRBD2 (5 bases each). Trimming pared 2 bases from V and 5 bases from J, leaving 11 bases between. The CDR3 has 13 amino acids. Looked up from germline, CDR1 is SGHRS and CDR2 is YFSETQ. CDR3: CASSFEGPHEQYF. The CDR3 region has the DNA TGCGCCAGCAGCTTTGAGGGGCCCCACGAGCAGTACTTC.

The chain carries TRBV2 and TRBJ2-5; 11 bases align to TRBD2. The trim removed 4 bases at V and 4 bases at J, leaving 11 bases unmatched. This CDR3 is 17 amino acids long. CDR1 is SNHLY, CDR2 FYNNEI, per germline. CDR3 residues: CASSGKLTSGAGETQYF. DNA for the CDR3: TGTGCCAGCAGTGGGAAACTGACTAGCGGGGCGGGAGAGACCCAGTACTTC.

V is TRBV19 and J is TRBJ1-2, with D uncertain. The CDR3 runs to 15 residues. The germline V gene has CDR1 LNHDA and CDR2 SQIVND (reference sequence). The V end lost 7 bases, the J end lost 3 bases, and 18 bases lay between the germline ends. CDR3 DNA: TGTGCCAGTATTCGGCAGGTCGGGCCCGACTATGGCTACACCTTC. The encoded protein is CASIRQVGPDYGYTF.

The genes are TRBV19 and TRBJ1-2; D is ambiguous. V lost 6 bases and J 0 bases, leaving 11 bases between the germline ends. From germline, CDR1 is LNHDA and CDR2 SQIVND (reference sequence). The CDR3 covers 14 residues. This chain's CDR3 is CASSEGTSNYGYTF. In DNA, the CDR3 is TGTGCCAGTAGCGAGGGTACCTCTAACTATGGCTACACCTTC.

This clone was observed many times. The chain uses TRBV4-2 and TRBJ2-3, with 11 nucleotides matching TRBD2. Losses at the gene ends were 1 base for V and 5 bases for J; bases not matched to a gene: 5. Germline V gives CDR1 LGHNA, CDR2 YNFKEQ. The CDR3 is made up of 16 amino acids. The CDR3 loop reads CASSQGVSGGEDTQYF. The CDR3 region has the DNA TGTGCCAGCAGCCAAGGTGTTAGCGGGGGGGAAGATACGCAGTATTTT.

This chain joins TRBV7-3 and TRBJ2-1; 11 bases line up with TRBD2. J was trimmed by 4 bases and V by 5 bases; bases with no gene match: 4. The CDR3 totals 15 residues. Germline assignment: CDR1 SGHTA and CDR2 FQGTGA. CDR3 bases: TGTGCCAGCAGCAGACTAGCGGGGAGGTACAATGAGCAGTTCTTC. This gives the protein CASSRLAGRYNEQFF.

The V call is TRBV28, the J call TRBJ1-1, with D possibly TRBD1 on 6 matching bases. The germline CDR1 and CDR2 sequences are MDHEN and SYDVKM. CDR3 length: 14 amino acids. The V gene lost 2 bases and the J gene lost 3 bases, with 10 bases spanning the gap. The CDR3 region is CASSLIRGYTEAFF. CDR3 bases: TGTGCCAGCAGTTTAATCAGGGGATACACTGAAGCTTTCTTT.

The chain couples TRBV28 to TRBJ2-3; 7 nucleotides agree with TRBD1. The germline CDR1 and CDR2 sequences are MDHEN and SYDVKM. Unmatched junction bases numbered 9, after V lost 5 bases and J lost 4 bases. The CDR3 covers 15 residues. The CDR3 protein is CASSHDAQGPDTQYF. In DNA form, the CDR3 reads TGTGCCAGCAGTCACGACGCACAGGGGCCAGATACGCAGTATTTT.

The J gene is TRBJ2-4, the V gene TRBV7-7; D not resolved. The length of the CDR3 is 15 residues. Germline V gene sequence: CDR1 SSHAT, CDR2 FNYEAQ (reference sequence). In nucleotides, the CDR3 is TGTGCTAGCTTGCTTGGAGACGGCTACAAAAACATTCAGTACTTC. Its protein product is CASLLGDGYKNIQYF.

V and J are TRBV11-2 and TRBJ1-4; 7 positions agree with TRBD1. The CDR3 is 15 amino acids. Germline V gene sequence: CDR1 SGHAT, CDR2 FQNNGV. The junction had 14 bases not matched to a gene; V was cut back by 4 bases and J by 12 bases. This chain's CDR3 is CASSSMTGKFLELFF. The CDR3 region has the DNA TGTGCCAGCAGCTCTATGACAGGGAAGTTTTTGGAACTGTTTTTT.

With regard to this clone: This specimen includes other DNA sequences encoding the same CDR3. This rearrangement joins TRBV18 to TRBJ2-7, with D perhaps matching TRBD1 or TRBD2 (5 bases each). Between the trimmed V and J ends, which lost 2 bases and 4 bases, there was a span of 6 bases. The CDR3 is made up of 12 amino acids. CDR1 and CDR2 (germline): KGHSH, LQKENI. The CDR3 sequence: CASSPEGYEQYF. DNA of the CDR3: TGTGCCAGCTCACCAGAGGGGTACGAGCAGTACTTC.

This clone was seen a few times. The chain is built from TRBV28 and TRBJ1-1; D remains ambiguous. CDR3 length: 13 amino acids. The germline CDR1 and CDR2 sequences are MDHEN and SYDVKM. The ends were cut back, 8 bases at V and 1 base at J, with 11 bases in the middle. CDR3 amino acids: CASGRAENTEAFF. The DNA for the CDR3 is TGTGCCAGCGGGCGGGCGGAGAACACTGAAGCTTTCTTT.

This clone was observed at least ten times. The chain joins TRBV2 to TRBJ1-5; D gene ambiguous. Trimming left V 6 bases short and J 0 bases short, with 12 bases between. CDR3 size: 15 residues. Germline V gene lookup returns CDR1 SNHLY and CDR2 FYNNEI. In nucleotides, the CDR3 is TGTGCCAGCAGAGGACGGTCCTATAGCAATCAGCCCCAGCATTTT. Translation: CASRGRSYSNQPQHF.

The chain carries TRBV2 and TRBJ1-5; D might be TRBD1 (6 bases). The CDR3 totals 15 residues. The germline CDR1 and CDR2 sequences are SNHLY and FYNNEI. Trimming took 6 bases from V and 0 from J, leaving 12 bases between them. The CDR3 DNA follows: TGTGCCAGCAGGAATCGACAGGCTAGCAATCAGCCCCAGCATTTT. It is translated as CASRNRQASNQPQHF.

This clone was observed a handful of times. The chain joins TRBV4-1 to TRBJ1-5, with a weak D call TRBD1 (5 bases). This CDR3 contains 15 residues. Trimming took 1 base from V and 7 from J, leaving 14 bases between them. Germline CDR1 is MGHRA and CDR2 is YSYEKL. The CDR3 region is CASSQVYQRGQPQHF. The CDR3, as DNA: TGCGCCAGCAGCCAAGTTTATCAAAGGGGACAGCCCCAGCATTTT.

V usage is TRBV29-1 and J usage is TRBJ2-5; the D gene could be TRBD1 or TRBD2 (6 bases each). CDR1 and CDR2 (germline): SQVTM, ANQGSEA. The germline V and J ends were trimmed by 4 bases and 7 bases, with 19 bases remaining between them. This CDR3 is built from 14 residues. The CDR3 loop is CSVGEQGRGATQYF. The CDR3 DNA follows: TGCAGCGTTGGGGAGCAGGGGCGGGGAGCGACCCAGTACTTC.

This chain uses TRBV28 with TRBJ1-2; D might be TRBD1 (6 bases). This CDR3 has 14 amino acids. Trimming stripped 6 bases from V and 4 bases from J, with 15 bases between. The germline CDR1 and CDR2 sequences are MDHEN and SYDVKM. The CDR3 region is CASRPIGQLYGYTF. CDR3 bases: TGTGCCAGCAGACCAATTGGACAGCTCTATGGCTACACCTTC.

This clone was observed a handful of times. At one of its ends the junction is not consistent with the germline gene, which may arise from a read error. The rearrangement joins TRBV5-4 to TRBJ2-7; D ambiguous. This CDR3 contains 16 residues. Germline V gene lookup returns CDR1 SGHNT and CDR2 YYREEE (reference sequence). CDR3 nucleotides: TGCGCCAGCAGCCAAGATGTATACGGAGACGACTACGAGCAGTACTTC. Translating gives CASSQDVYGDDYEQYF.